This T cell receptor beta chain was documented in a study of cytomegalovirus exposure and HLA in healthy donors. From germline, CDR1 is MDHEN and CDR2 SYDVKM. The CDR3 extends over 15 amino acids. V trimming: 6 bases; J trimming: 7 bases; junction bases outside the gene matches: 8. Donors had nominal health at sampling but likely had unrecorded immune exposures. The primer mix had 60 Vbeta and 13 Jbeta primers. The assay was immunoSEQ multiplex PCR, and TCRdb's table has in-frame clones only and misses some. Of about 190,000 clones in the sample, 85% were seen once. This sequence joins TRBV28 and TRBJ1-4; 10 nucleotides align to TRBD1. Sequencing used PBMCs. The receptor was derived from a boy aged 2 to 10 in good health and CMV-seronegative. The CDR3 DNA sequence: TGTGCCAGCAGATACCTCCGGGACAGGGGTGAAAAACTGTTTTTT. Residues: CASRYLRDRGEKLFF.